This T cell receptor beta chain came from a study of post-analysis software for immune sequencing data. Study observations and caveats: Relative to controls, patients with multiple sclerosis showed significantly lower normalized Chao1 diversity. Included in a set of about 5 TRBV segments more frequent in patients than controls were TRBV5-6, TRBV5-1 and TRBV20-1.

Trimming took off 0 bases at V and 0 bases at J, with 14 bases between the two ends. The CDR3 sequence is 17 residues long. From germline, CDR1 is LGHDT and CDR2 YNNKEL (reference sequence). cDNA libraries for TCR beta contained unique molecular identifiers. It was from roughly 1 to 10 million T cells that about half a million cDNA molecules came. Each CDR3 protein gets one entry after TCRdb re-called the PCR reads with MiXCR. The table has roughly 570,000 distinct CDR3 sequences, around 36% seen once. As regards this clonotype: Its antigen remains unknown.

The chain couples TRBV3-1 to TRBJ1-1; tentatively, D is TRBD1 (6 bases). This receptor was identified in a girl aged 2-17 years with multiple sclerosis. What was sequenced was blood. The DNA for the CDR3 is TGTGCCAGCAGCCAAGATCTGGGGGCAGGGATGAACACTGAAGCTTTCTTT. Encoded protein: CASSQDLGAGMNTEAFF.